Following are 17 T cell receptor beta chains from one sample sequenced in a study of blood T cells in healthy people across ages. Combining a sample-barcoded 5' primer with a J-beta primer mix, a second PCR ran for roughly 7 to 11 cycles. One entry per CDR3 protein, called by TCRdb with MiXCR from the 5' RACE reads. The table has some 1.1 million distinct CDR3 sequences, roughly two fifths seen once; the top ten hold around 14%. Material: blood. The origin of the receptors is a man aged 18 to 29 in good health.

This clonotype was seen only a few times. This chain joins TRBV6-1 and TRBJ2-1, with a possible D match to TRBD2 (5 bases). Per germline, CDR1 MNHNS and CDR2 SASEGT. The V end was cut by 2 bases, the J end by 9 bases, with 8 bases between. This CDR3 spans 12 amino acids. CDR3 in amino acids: CASSESGSEQFF. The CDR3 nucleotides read TGTGCCAGCAGTGAATCGGGGTCTGAGCAGTTCTTC.

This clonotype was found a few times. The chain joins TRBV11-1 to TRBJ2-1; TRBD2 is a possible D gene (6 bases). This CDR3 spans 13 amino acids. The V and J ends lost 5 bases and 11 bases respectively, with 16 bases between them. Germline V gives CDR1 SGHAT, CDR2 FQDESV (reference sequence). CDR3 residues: CASSVPGDWQQFF. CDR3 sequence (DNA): TGTGCCAGCAGCGTACCCGGGGACTGGCAGCAGTTCTTC.

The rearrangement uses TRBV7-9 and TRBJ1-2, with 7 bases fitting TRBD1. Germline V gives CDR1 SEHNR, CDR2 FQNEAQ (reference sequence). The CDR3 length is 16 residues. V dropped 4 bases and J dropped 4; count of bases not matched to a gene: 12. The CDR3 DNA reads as TGTGCCAGCAGCTGGGACTTAACCGGGACAGCCTATGGCTACACCTTC. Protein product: CASSWDLTGTAYGYTF.

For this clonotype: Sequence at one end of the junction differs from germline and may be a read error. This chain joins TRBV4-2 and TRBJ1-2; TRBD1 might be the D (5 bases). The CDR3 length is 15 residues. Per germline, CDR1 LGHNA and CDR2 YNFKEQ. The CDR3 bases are TGTGTCAGCAGCCAAGGCCCCGACAGTTCCTATGGCTACACCTTC. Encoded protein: CVSSQGPDSSYGYTF.

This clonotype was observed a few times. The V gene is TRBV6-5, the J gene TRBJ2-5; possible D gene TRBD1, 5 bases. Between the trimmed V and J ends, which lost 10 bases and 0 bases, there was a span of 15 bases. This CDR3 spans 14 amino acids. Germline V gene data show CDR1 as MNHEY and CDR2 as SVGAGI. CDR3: CAILSRQNQETQYF. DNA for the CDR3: TGTGCCATCCTCTCGCGACAGAACCAAGAGACCCAGTACTTC.

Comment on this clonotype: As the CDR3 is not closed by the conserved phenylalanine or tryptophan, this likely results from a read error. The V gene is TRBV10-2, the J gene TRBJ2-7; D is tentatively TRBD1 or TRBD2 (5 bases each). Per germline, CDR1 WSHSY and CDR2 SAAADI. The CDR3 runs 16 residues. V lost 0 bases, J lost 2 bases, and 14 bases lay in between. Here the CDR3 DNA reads TGCGCCAGCAGTGAGTCTGGCAGGGACGGGGCCTACGAGCAGTACATC. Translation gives CASSESGRDGAYEQYI.

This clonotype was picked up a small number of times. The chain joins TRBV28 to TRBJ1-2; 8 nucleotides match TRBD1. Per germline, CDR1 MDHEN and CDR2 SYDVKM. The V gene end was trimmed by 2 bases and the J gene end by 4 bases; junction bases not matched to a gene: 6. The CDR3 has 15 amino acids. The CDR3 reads CASSLPTGEGYGYTF. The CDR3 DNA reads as TGTGCCAGCAGTTTACCGACAGGGGAGGGCTATGGCTACACCTTC.

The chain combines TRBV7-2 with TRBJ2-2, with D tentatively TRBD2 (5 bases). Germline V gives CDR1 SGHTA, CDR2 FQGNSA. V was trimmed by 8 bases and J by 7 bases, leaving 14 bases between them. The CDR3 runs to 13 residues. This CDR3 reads CASPINRGGELFF. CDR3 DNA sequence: TGTGCCAGCCCTATCAATCGGGGCGGGGAGCTGTTTTTT.

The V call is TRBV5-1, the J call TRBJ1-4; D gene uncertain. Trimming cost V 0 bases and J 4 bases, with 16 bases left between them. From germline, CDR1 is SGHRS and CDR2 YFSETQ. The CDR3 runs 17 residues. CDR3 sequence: CASSLEVTGVDNEKLFF. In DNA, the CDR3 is TGCGCCAGCAGCTTGGAAGTAACCGGGGTAGATAATGAAAAACTGTTTTTT.

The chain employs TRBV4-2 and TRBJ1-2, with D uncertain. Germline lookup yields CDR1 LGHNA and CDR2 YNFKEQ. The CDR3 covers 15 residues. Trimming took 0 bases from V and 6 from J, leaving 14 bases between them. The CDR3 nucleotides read TGTGCCAGCAGCCAAGATCGTACCACCACTGATGGCTACACCTTC. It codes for CASSQDRTTTDGYTF.

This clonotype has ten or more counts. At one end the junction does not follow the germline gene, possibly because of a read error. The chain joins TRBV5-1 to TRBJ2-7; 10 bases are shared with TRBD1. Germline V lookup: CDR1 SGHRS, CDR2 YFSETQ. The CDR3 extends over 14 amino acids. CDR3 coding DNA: TGTGCCAGCAGTTTCCGGGACAGGGGCTACGAGCAGTACTTC. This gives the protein CASSFRDRGYEQYF.

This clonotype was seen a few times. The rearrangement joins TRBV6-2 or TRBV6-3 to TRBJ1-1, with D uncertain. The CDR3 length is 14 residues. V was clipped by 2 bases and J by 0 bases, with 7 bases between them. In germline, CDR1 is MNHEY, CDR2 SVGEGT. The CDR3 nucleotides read TGTGCCAGCAGTTACGTGAGTTTGAACACTGAAGCTTTCTTT. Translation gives CASSYVSLNTEAFF.

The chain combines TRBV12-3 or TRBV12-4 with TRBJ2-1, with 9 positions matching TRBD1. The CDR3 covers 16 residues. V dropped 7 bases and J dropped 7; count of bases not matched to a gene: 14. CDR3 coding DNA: TGTGCCAGCACTCTCCCGGGGACAGGGTCTCCAAATGAGCAGTTCTTC. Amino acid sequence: CASTLPGTGSPNEQFF.

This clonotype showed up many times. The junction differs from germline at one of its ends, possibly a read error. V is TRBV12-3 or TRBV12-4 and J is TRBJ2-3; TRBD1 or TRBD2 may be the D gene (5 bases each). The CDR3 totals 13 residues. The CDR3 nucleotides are TGTGCCAGCAGCTTAGTTGGGGGAGATACGCAGTATTTT. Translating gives CASSLVGGDTQYF.

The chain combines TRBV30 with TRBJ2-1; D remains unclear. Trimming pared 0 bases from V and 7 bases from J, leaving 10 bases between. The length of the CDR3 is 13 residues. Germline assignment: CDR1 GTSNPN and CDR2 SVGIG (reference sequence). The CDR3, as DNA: TGTGCCTGGAGTGTACTTTTAGGGAATGAGCAGTTCTTC. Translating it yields CAWSVLLGNEQFF.

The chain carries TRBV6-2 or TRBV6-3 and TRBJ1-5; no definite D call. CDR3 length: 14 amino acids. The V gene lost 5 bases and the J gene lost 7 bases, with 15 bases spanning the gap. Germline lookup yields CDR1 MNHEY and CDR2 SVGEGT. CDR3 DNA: TGTGCCAGCAGTGACCACACCTTACGCCAGCCCCAGCATTTT. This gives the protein CASSDHTLRQPQHF.

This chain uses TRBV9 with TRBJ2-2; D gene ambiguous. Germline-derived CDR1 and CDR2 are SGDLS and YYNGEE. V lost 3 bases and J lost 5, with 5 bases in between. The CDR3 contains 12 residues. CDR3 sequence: CASSDRTGELFF. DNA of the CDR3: TGTGCCAGCAGCGACCGGACCGGGGAGCTGTTTTTT. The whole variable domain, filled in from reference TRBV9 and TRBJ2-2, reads DSGVTQTPKHLITATGQRVTLRCSPRSGDLSVYWYQQSLDQGLQFLIQYYNGEERAKGNILERFSAQQFPDLHSELNLSSLELGDSALYFCASSDRTGELFFGEGSRLTVL.